This is a list of T cell receptor beta chains from one sample in a study of siplizumab effects on memory and regulatory T cells. TCRdb's table, derived via immunoSEQ multiplex PCR, lists solely in-frame clones and lacks some. The profile shows more than 85,000 clones, roughly 90% of them singletons. Sequenced sample: CD4+ T cells sorted from blood. Receptors originate from a human donor in good health. CDR3s include the opening cysteine and the closing phenylalanine or tryptophan. D genes are given only for firm matches. Not every row has a clone size; where given, it reads once, few, many or a size class.

D	V	J	size	CDR3	DNA
TRBD2	TRBV6-6	TRBJ2-2	once	CASCRAGAHGELFF	TGTGCCAGCTGTCGTGCGGGAGCGCACGGGGAGCTGTTTTTT
TRBD1	TRBV5-4	TRBJ2-5	NA	CASSSTGGGETQYF	TGTGCCAGCAGCTCGACAGGGGGAGGAGAGACCCAGTACTTC
TRBD2	TRBV28	TRBJ2-2	NA	CASRPPSGSWATGELFF	TGTGCCAGCAGACCCCCCAGCGGGAGTTGGGCCACCGGGGAGCTGTTTTTT
TRBD2	TRBV18	TRBJ2-3	NA	CASSPPGTSDTDTQYF	TGTGCCAGCTCACCACCGGGGACTAGCGACACAGATACGCAGTATTTT
TRBD2	TRBV5-1	TRBJ2-3	NA	CASSAGGGARADTQYF	TGCGCCAGCAGCGCCGGCGGGGGGGCGAGGGCAGATACGCAGTATTTT
TRBD2	TRBV5-1	TRBJ2-7	many	CASSSRTSGVEQYF	TGCGCCAGCAGCTCCCGGACTAGCGGAGTCGAGCAGTACTTC
NA	TRBV10-2	TRBJ1-5	NA	CASSEWGQPQHF	TGCGCCAGCAGTGAGTGGGGTCAGCCCCAGCATTTT
TRBD2	TRBV28	TRBJ2-7	NA	CASSISGSIREQYF	TGTGCCAGCAGCATTAGCGGGAGTATTAGGGAGCAGTACTTC
NA	TRBV18	TRBJ2-3	NA	CASSHQQGVTDTQYF	TGTGCCAGCTCACACCAGCAGGGAGTCACAGATACGCAGTATTTT
TRBD1	TRBV7-9	TRBJ1-1	NA	CASSPRTGRMNTEAFF	TGTGCCAGCAGCCCTAGGACAGGGAGGATGAACACTGAAGCTTTCTTT
NA	TRBV6-1	TRBJ1-6	NA	CASSEWQGRSPLHF	TGTGCCAGCAGTGAATGGCAGGGGCGATCACCCCTCCACTTT
TRBD1	TRBV19	TRBJ1-5	NA	CASTQARGTVGQPQHF	TGTGCCAGTACCCAAGCCCGCGGGACAGTAGGTCAGCCCCAGCATTTT
NA	TRBV28	TRBJ1-2	NA	CANFPGYGYTF	TGTGCCAACTTCCCAGGGTATGGCTACACCTTC
NA	TRBV7-6	TRBJ2-7	NA	CASSLVIESTYEQYF	TGTGCCAGCAGCTTAGTGATAGAGTCAACCTACGAGCAGTACTTC
NA	TRBV14	TRBJ2-5	NA	CASSQVAQETQYF	TGTGCCAGCAGCCAAGTAGCTCAAGAGACCCAGTACTTC
TRBD1	TRBV7-2	TRBJ2-7	NA	CASSLGRFWRDRLTYEQYF	TGTGCCAGCAGCTTAGGTCGGTTTTGGCGGGACAGGCTAACCTACGAGCAGTACTTC
NA	TRBV6-5	TRBJ1-5	NA	CASSRGVRNQPQHF	TGTGCCAGCAGCCGCGGAGTTCGCAATCAGCCCCAGCATTTT
NA	TRBV5-6	TRBJ2-1	NA	CASSLRQNPNEQFF	TGTGCCAGCAGCTTGCGGCAAAACCCCAATGAGCAGTTCTTC
TRBD1	TRBV10-3	TRBJ1-1	NA	CATRPRQGSTDTEAFF	TGTGCCACCCGACCAAGACAGGGGAGTACGGACACTGAAGCTTTCTTT
TRBD2	TRBV19	TRBJ2-7	NA	CASSMSLLAGSSYEQYF	TGTGCCAGTAGTATGAGTTTGCTAGCGGGGAGCTCCTACGAGCAGTACTTC
NA	TRBV11-1	TRBJ2-3	NA	CASSPRGSPRRTDTQYF	TGTGCCAGCAGCCCCCGAGGTAGCCCCCGTCGCACAGATACGCAGTATTTT
NA	TRBV27	TRBJ2-2	NA	CASSFAKNTGELFF	TGTGCCAGCAGTTTCGCTAAGAACACCGGGGAGCTGTTTTTT
NA	TRBV6-1	TRBJ2-5	NA	CASSAPSFGIKETQYF	TGTGCCAGCAGTGCCCCTAGCTTTGGAATAAAAGAGACCCAGTACTTC
NA	TRBV30	TRBJ1-1	NA	CAWSAGGRREAFF	TGTGCCTGGAGTGCCGGGGGTCGGCGAGAAGCTTTCTTT
NA	TRBV10-3	TRBJ1-1	medium-sized	CAISGVSGTEAFF	TGTGCCATCAGTGGAGTTTCGGGGACTGAAGCTTTCTTT
NA	TRBV14	TRBJ2-1	NA	CASSQGGPYNEQFF	TGTGCCAGCAGCCAAGGCGGGCCATACAATGAGCAGTTCTTC
TRBD1	TRBV2	TRBJ1-1	NA	CASIRSGGTGLNTEAFF	TGTGCCAGCATAAGATCGGGGGGGACAGGCTTGAACACTGAAGCTTTCTTT
NA	TRBV28	TRBJ1-1	NA	CASSFDRTEAFF	TGTGCCAGCAGTTTTGATCGCACTGAAGCTTTCTTT
NA	TRBV2	TRBJ1-5	NA	CASSERSAINQPQHF	TGTGCCAGCAGTGAACGGTCAGCCATCAATCAGCCCCAGCATTTT
NA	TRBV19	TRBJ1-1	NA	CASSIKSPHEAFF	TGTGCCAGTAGTATTAAGTCCCCCCATGAAGCTTTCTTT
NA	TRBV20-1	TRBJ2-1	NA	CSADVNEQFF	TGCAGTGCCGACGTCAATGAGCAGTTCTTC
NA	TRBV2	TRBJ2-7	NA	CASRDRRPYEQYF	TGTGCCAGCAGAGACAGGAGACCCTACGAGCAGTACTTC
NA	TRBV5-4	TRBJ2-2	NA	CASKLGRERHTGELFF	TGTGCCAGCAAGCTTGGACGGGAGCGACACACCGGGGAGCTGTTTTTT
NA	TRBV4-1	TRBJ2-1	NA	CASSRDVSYNEQFF	TGCGCCAGTAGCCGGGACGTGAGCTACAATGAGCAGTTCTTC
NA	TRBV7-9	TRBJ2-1	NA	CASSLVRETEQFF	TGTGCCAGCAGCTTAGTCCGGGAGACAGAGCAGTTCTTC
TRBD2	TRBV11-3	TRBJ2-3	NA	CASSFGGVSDTQYF	TGTGCCAGCAGCTTTGGGGGGGTATCGGATACGCAGTATTTT
NA	TRBV5-5	TRBJ2-6	NA	CASSLGGTGILANVLTF	TGTGCCAGCAGCTTGGGCGGTACAGGCATCTTGGCCAACGTCCTGACTTTC
TRBD2	TRBV28	TRBJ2-7	NA	CASCSRSGVGLAGCEQYF	TGTGCCAGCTGCAGCCGTTCGGGAGTAGGACTAGCGGGCTGCGAGCAGTACTTC
NA	TRBV2	TRBJ2-4	NA	CASSEGWNIQYF	TGTGCCAGCAGTGAGGGGTGGAACATTCAGTACTTC
TRBD1	TRBV19	TRBJ1-2	NA	CASSMVVGQSYGYTF	TGTGCCAGTAGTATGGTTGTGGGACAGTCCTATGGCTACACCTTC
NA	TRBV15	TRBJ1-1	NA	CATSRDRGAAFF	TGTGCCACCAGCAGAGACAGGGGAGCAGCTTTCTTT
NA	TRBV5-6	TRBJ1-6	NA	CASSLGGNYNSPLHF	TGTGCCAGCAGCCTGGGGGGAAATTATAATTCACCCCTCCACTTT
NA	TRBV18	TRBJ2-7	NA	CASSPPDRYYEQYF	TGTGCCAGCTCACCACCCGACAGATACTACGAGCAGTACTTC
NA	TRBV28	TRBJ1-5	NA	CASSYMNQPQHF	TGTGCCAGCAGTTACATGAATCAGCCCCAGCATTTT
NA	TRBV30	TRBJ2-1	NA	CAWSVTRTTNEQFF	TGTGCCTGGAGTGTTACGAGGACGACCAATGAGCAGTTCTTC
NA	TRBV10-1	TRBJ1-1	NA	CASSAEKRTEAFF	TGCGCCAGCAGTGCGGAAAAACGGACAGAAGCTTTCTTT
NA	TRBV30	TRBJ1-5	NA	CAWSAGITDQPQHF	TGTGCCTGGAGTGCGGGCATTACCGATCAGCCCCAGCATTTT
TRBD1	TRBV9	TRBJ2-5	NA	CASSVDVRRDRVQYF	TGTGCCAGCAGCGTAGATGTTAGAAGGGACAGGGTCCAGTACTTC
TRBD1	TRBV5-1	TRBJ2-7	NA	CASSFLKRTGPNYEQYF	TGCGCCAGCAGCTTTCTAAAGAGGACAGGTCCAAATTACGAGCAGTACTTC